The 29 T cell receptor beta chains given below trace back to one sample, sequenced in a study of cytomegalovirus exposure and HLA in healthy donors. The PCR was carried out with 60 Vbeta primers and 13 Jbeta primers. TCRdb keeps only in-frame clones here, not all; method: immunoSEQ multiplex PCR. This sample has 98,000 or so clones, with roughly three quarters found just once. The sequenced material came from PBMCs. These receptor sequences come from a female donor in good health and CMV-seronegative.

V is TRBV18 and J is TRBJ2-5; 10 bases match TRBD2. The better agreement between TRBJ2-7 and the DNA end casts doubt on the J call. The CDR3 length is 16 residues. Germline CDR1 reads KGHSH; CDR2 reads LQKENI. The CDR3 here is CASSLPGLAVSYEQYF. CDR3 bases: TGTGCCAGCTCTCTTCCTGGACTAGCGGTCTCCTACGAGCAGTACTTC.

This chain joins TRBV7-2 and TRBJ1-2; 8 bases align to TRBD1. J gave up 11 bases and V 5 bases, and 16 bases lay outside the gene matches. This CDR3 has 15 amino acids. Per germline, CDR1 SGHTA and CDR2 FQGNSA. CDR3 amino acids: CASSIDGQGGFGYTF. In nucleotides, the CDR3 is TGTGCCAGCAGCATAGACGGACAGGGAGGATTTGGGTACACCTTC.

The V call is TRBV7-2, the J call TRBJ2-7; 7 bases agree with TRBD1. The CDR3 spans 16 residues. V shed 4 bases, J shed 0 bases, and the junction held 9 bases outside the gene matches. Germline lookup yields CDR1 SGHTA and CDR2 FQGNSA. Here the CDR3 reads CASSSQTGTASYEQYF. The CDR3 coding sequence is TGTGCCAGCAGCTCCCAAACCGGGACAGCCTCCTACGAGCAGTACTTC.

This clone was seen just once. The chain is built from TRBV6-1 and TRBJ1-5; D gene uncertain. This CDR3 comprises 16 residues. V was pared by 2 bases and J by 6 bases, with 17 bases between. Germline lookup yields CDR1 MNHNS and CDR2 SASEGT. CDR3 coding DNA: TGTGCCAGCAGTGAAAGATTGGGTGGGCTGGGTCAGCCCCAGCATTTT. Its protein is CASSERLGGLGQPQHF.

This clone was counted between two and nine times. The CDR3 is CASSQVPSGTPGGNEQFF. The CDR3 DNA reads TGTGCCAGCAGCCAAGTACCCAGCGGGACGCCCGGGGGCAATGAGCAGTTCTTC. The V and J genes are TRBV4-2 and TRBJ2-1, with 7 bases that match TRBD2. Looked up from germline, CDR1 is LGHNA and CDR2 is YNFKEQ. The CDR3 extends over 18 amino acids. V dropped 1 base and J dropped 6; count of bases not matched to a gene: 15.

The CDR3 coding sequence is TGTGCCAGCAGTCGCGGACTAGCGGGAGCCAGTGAGCAGTACTTC. It translates to CASSRGLAGASEQYF. The rearrangement joins TRBV9 to TRBJ2-7; TRBD2 matches at 13 bases. CDR1 is SGDLS and CDR2 is YYNGEE in the germline V gene. The CDR3 is 15 amino acids. V shed 5 bases, J shed 7 bases, and the junction held 9 bases outside the gene matches.

This clone has more than one count but fewer than ten. The rearrangement uses TRBV5-1 and TRBJ2-7, with D hard to call. This CDR3 comprises 14 residues. V lost 0 bases to trimming and J lost 4 bases, with 11 bases between them. The germline V gene has CDR1 SGHRS and CDR2 YFSETQ. For the CDR3, the DNA is TGCGCCAGCAGCTTGGGAGTACAGCTTTACGAGCAGTACTTC. It encodes CASSLGVQLYEQYF.

The V call is TRBV11-3, the J call TRBJ2-1; TRBD1 is a possible D gene (6 bases). The germline CDR1 and CDR2 sequences are SGHNT and YENEEA. The CDR3 is made up of 16 amino acids. V lost 1 base and J 0 bases, leaving 10 bases between the germline ends. CDR3 sequence (DNA): TGTGCCAGCAGCTTAGGGGGGCCGAGCTCCTACAATGAGCAGTTCTTC. Translated, it gives CASSLGGPSSYNEQFF.

V gene TRBV6-6 combines with J gene TRBJ1-1; the match to TRBD1 covers 8 bases. Germline CDR1 MNHNY, CDR2 SVGAGI (reference sequence). V gave up 7 bases and J gave up 4 bases; unmatched junction bases: 5. The CDR3 length is 13 residues. CDR3 amino acids: CASILTGGTEAFF. Here the CDR3 DNA reads TGTGCCAGCATTCTAACAGGGGGCACTGAAGCTTTCTTT.

This chain joins TRBV5-1 and TRBJ1-4; TRBD1 aligns across 10 bases. This CDR3 has 16 residues. The V and J ends lost 4 bases and 7 bases, in that order; junction bases with no gene match: 10. Germline CDR1 and CDR2: SGHRS and YFSETQ. Written as DNA, the CDR3 is TGCGCCAGCAGCCCGTTGGCCGGGACAGGGGTTGAAAAACTGTTTTTT. This gives the protein CASSPLAGTGVEKLFF.

The chain recombines TRBV4-3 with TRBJ2-1; D possibly corresponds to TRBD1 (5 bases). Germline V lookup: CDR1 LGHNA, CDR2 YSLEER. Trimming stripped 0 bases from V and 8 bases from J, with 20 bases between. CDR3 length equals 17 residues. The CDR3 DNA reads as TGCGCCAGCAGCCAAGATATTGGGGCAGCGTTTTGGGATGAGCAGTTCTTC. It translates to CASSQDIGAAFWDEQFF.

The chain couples TRBV9 to TRBJ2-7, with 11 bases lining up with TRBD2. Germline-derived CDR1 and CDR2 are SGDLS and YYNGEE. The CDR3 runs 16 residues. The V gene end was trimmed by 2 bases and the J gene end by 1 base; junction bases not matched to a gene: 5. CDR3 amino acids: CASSVASGGTSYEQYF. The CDR3 coding sequence is TGTGCCAGCAGCGTCGCTAGCGGGGGGACTTCCTACGAGCAGTACTTC.

The V gene is TRBV6-5, the J gene TRBJ2-3; 9 positions agree with TRBD1. In germline, CDR1 is MNHEY, CDR2 SVGAGI. The CDR3 has 15 amino acids. Trimming at V came to 6 bases and at J to 2 bases, leaving 6 bases not matched to a gene. Written as DNA, the CDR3 is TGTGCCAGCAGCCTCGGGACAGGGACCACAGATACGCAGTATTTT. This codes for CASSLGTGTTDTQYF.

The V call is TRBV29-1, the J call TRBJ1-1; D is perhaps TRBD1 (6 bases). The CDR3 contains 13 residues. V lost 4 bases to trimming and J lost 1 base, with 10 bases between them. Germline CDR1 SQVTM, CDR2 ANQGSEA. The CDR3 protein is CSVVVGQNTEAFF. CDR3 bases: TGCAGCGTTGTAGTGGGACAGAACACTGAAGCTTTCTTT.

V and J are TRBV7-9 and TRBJ2-2, with D possibly TRBD2 on 6 matching bases. This CDR3 is built from 17 residues. The V gene lost 1 base and the J gene lost 0 bases, with 12 bases spanning the gap. The germline V gene has CDR1 SEHNR and CDR2 FQNEAQ (reference sequence). The CDR3 loop reads CASSLGVGTSNTGELFF. CDR3 coding DNA: TGTGCCAGCAGCTTAGGGGTAGGGACTTCGAACACCGGGGAGCTGTTTTTT.

V usage is TRBV30 and J usage is TRBJ2-5; 11 nucleotides align to TRBD2. The J segment lost 1 base and the V segment lost 1 base, leaving 2 bases of the junction unmatched. CDR1 is GTSNPN and CDR2 is SVGIG in the germline V gene (reference sequence). The length of the CDR3 is 15 residues. The CDR3 spells CAWSDSGGAQETQYF. CDR3 DNA sequence: TGTGCCTGGAGTGATAGCGGGGGGGCCCAAGAGACCCAGTACTTC.

The chain carries TRBV7-2 and TRBJ1-4; 9 bases are shared with TRBD1. Germline loops: CDR1 SGHTA, CDR2 FQGNSA. Germline trimming cut 8 bases from V and 11 bases from J; bases unmatched to any gene: 15. The CDR3 is 15 residues long. The CDR3 protein is CASARDRALLWKLFF. The CDR3 nucleotides are TGTGCCAGCGCCAGGGACAGGGCGCTTTTATGGAAACTGTTTTTT.

The chain combines TRBV16 with TRBJ1-1; TRBD1 matches at 8 bases. Germline CDR1 is KGHSY and CDR2 is FQNENV. There are 16 residues in the CDR3. Germline trimming cut 2 bases from V and 0 bases from J; bases unmatched to any gene: 5. The CDR3 region has the DNA TGTGCCAGCAGCCAAAGACTGACAGGGGTGAACACTGAAGCTTTCTTT. It is translated as CASSQRLTGVNTEAFF. Full variable domain (missing parts from reference TRBV16 and TRBJ1-1): GEEVAQTPKHLVRGEGQKAKLYCAPIKGHSYVFWYQQVLKNEFKFLISFQNENVFDETGMPKERFSAKCLPNSPCSLEIQATKLEDSAVYFCASSQRLTGVNTEAFFGQGTRLTVV.

This rearrangement joins TRBV7-2 to TRBJ1-4; D ambiguous. Trimming left V 8 bases short and J 10 bases short, with 23 bases between. Germline V gene data show CDR1 as SGHTA and CDR2 as FQGNSA. The CDR3 runs 15 residues. The DNA for the CDR3 is TGTGCCAGCGCAGCTCTTTCCCGGGTGGCCGGAAAACTGTTTTTT. It yields the protein CASAALSRVAGKLFF.

This clone was observed a handful of times. The V and J genes are TRBV28 and TRBJ1-2, with D perhaps TRBD1 (5 bases). The germline V gene encodes CDR1 MDHEN and CDR2 SYDVKM. V was shortened by 6 bases and J by 3 bases, with 17 bases between the two germline ends. The CDR3 runs 15 residues. Written as DNA, the CDR3 is TGTGCCAGCAGGGCCGGGGGGGTACAGGACTATGGCTACACCTTC. This sequence encodes CASRAGGVQDYGYTF.

Concerning this clone: At one end, the junction sequence differs from germline, possibly due to a read error. The chain joins TRBV7-9 to TRBJ2-1; tentatively, D is TRBD2 (5 bases). The CDR3 loop spans 12 amino acids. The V gene's germline CDR1 is SEHNR and CDR2 FQNEAQ (reference sequence). The CDR3 region is CSSSLALDEQFF. CDR3 coding DNA: TGTTCCAGCAGCTTAGCGCTAGATGAGCAGTTCTTC.

This clone was counted only a few times. The chain is built from TRBV7-2 and TRBJ2-2; TRBD2 might be the D (5 bases). Looked up from germline, CDR1 is SGHTA and CDR2 is FQGNSA. The CDR3 runs 16 residues. Trimming shortened V by 2 bases and J by 5 bases, and 15 bases separated the two germline ends. The CDR3 nucleotides are TGTGCCAGCAGCTTATCCCACTTCACGGGAACCGGGGAGCTGTTTTTT. Its translation: CASSLSHFTGTGELFF. Using reference TRBV7-2 and TRBJ2-2 for the parts outside the CDR3, the full variable domain is GAGVSQSPSNKVTEKGKDVELRCDPISGHTALYWYRQSLGQGLEFLIYFQGNSAPDKSGLPSDRFSAERTGGSVSTLTIQRTQQEDSAVYLCASSLSHFTGTGELFFGEGSRLTVL.

This clone was detected once. V is TRBV5-1 and J is TRBJ2-3; 8 positions agree with TRBD2. CDR1 is SGHRS, CDR2 YFSETQ, per germline. The CDR3 length is 17 residues. Germline trimming cut 3 bases from V and 0 bases from J; bases unmatched to any gene: 9. The CDR3: CASSSDPAGDSTDTQYF. In DNA, the CDR3 is TGCGCCAGCAGCTCGGACCCAGCGGGGGACAGCACAGATACGCAGTATTTT.

The sample holds a few counts of this clone. The J gene is TRBJ2-5, the V gene TRBV2; 7 nucleotides agree with TRBD2. The CDR3 has 14 residues. V trimming: 8 bases; J trimming: 2 bases; junction bases outside the gene matches: 8. Germline V gene lookup returns CDR1 SNHLY and CDR2 FYNNEI. CDR3 residues: CASPGGTTQETQYF. The CDR3 bases are TGTGCCAGCCCCGGGGGGACTACGCAAGAGACCCAGTACTTC. The whole variable domain, remainder taken from reference TRBV2 and TRBJ2-5, is EPEVTQTPSHQVTQMGQEVILRCVPISNHLYFYWYRQILGQKVEFLVSFYNNEISEKSEIFDDQFSVERPDGSNFTLKIRSTKLEDSAMYFCASPGGTTQETQYFGPGTRLLVL.

The count of this clone is one. V and J are TRBV7-6 and TRBJ2-1; 7 nucleotides align to TRBD2. The V segment lost 3 bases and the J segment 10 bases; nucleotides outside the gene matches: 3. The CDR3 is 12 amino acids. Germline CDR1 and CDR2: SGHVS and FNYEAQ. CDR3 protein: CASSLTSQEQFF. CDR3 bases: TGTGCCAGCAGCTTGACTAGCCAAGAGCAGTTCTTC.

This clone was counted between two and nine times. The CDR3 DNA reads as TGTGCCAGCAGCGTATCTCGCGGGGGGGCAAGGGATACGCAGTATTTT. Protein product: CASSVSRGGARDTQYF. This rearrangement joins TRBV9 to TRBJ2-3; 9 bases line up with TRBD2. The CDR3 length is 16 residues. Germline CDR1 reads SGDLS; CDR2 reads YYNGEE. Trimming took 1 base from V and 6 from J; bases not matched to a gene: 9. The variable domain in full, with the rest retrieved from reference TRBV9 and TRBJ2-3, is DSGVTQTPKHLITATGQRVTLRCSPRSGDLSVYWYQQSLDQGLQFLIQYYNGEERAKGNILERFSAQQFPDLHSELNLSSLELGDSALYFCASSVSRGGARDTQYFGPGTRLTVL.

The chain joins TRBV7-9 to TRBJ2-3, with a possible D match to TRBD2 (6 bases). Germline CDR1 is SEHNR and CDR2 is FQNEAQ (reference sequence). The V and J ends lost 3 bases and 6 bases respectively, with 19 bases between them. There are 16 residues in the CDR3. This CDR3 reads CASSFGPQIRGDTQYF. The CDR3 DNA reads TGTGCCAGCAGCTTCGGACCCCAGATACGGGGGGATACGCAGTATTTT.

The chain has TRBV2 and TRBJ2-5, with D perhaps TRBD1 (6 bases). There are 14 residues in the CDR3. The V gene lost 6 bases and the J gene lost 0 bases, with 11 bases spanning the gap. Looked up from germline, CDR1 is SNHLY and CDR2 is FYNNEI. In nucleotides, the CDR3 is TGTGCCAGCAGCCCAGACAGGTACCAAGAGACCCAGTACTTC. Translating it yields CASSPDRYQETQYF.

This sequence joins TRBV6-1 and TRBJ1-2; D is ambiguous. The V gene's germline CDR1 is MNHNS and CDR2 SASEGT. Trimming removed 10 bases from V and 0 bases from J, with 15 bases in between. The CDR3 runs to 14 residues. The CDR3 loop is CATIATLANYGYTF. The CDR3 DNA sequence: TGTGCCACCATAGCCACCCTGGCTAACTATGGCTACACCTTC.